This T cell receptor (beta chain) was observed in a study of ipilimumab plus nivolumab after autologous stem cell transplantation. Study as a whole: Typical patient got 5 or 6 ipilimumab doses and about eight nivolumab doses (median). Myeloma patients were high-risk transplant-naive or relapsed within 3 years of first autologous transplant.

Repertoires were generated with immunoSEQ multiplex PCR, while TCRdb's copy carries only in-frame clones and drops some. The table records roughly 40,000 clones, more than 85% of them present only once. Dosing: nivolumab 3 mg/kg IV, weeks 1, 4, 7, 10, then every two weeks to week 26. This CDR3 is 15 amino acids long. Losses at the gene ends were 0 bases for V and 3 bases for J; bases not matched to a gene: 3. CDR1 and CDR2 from the germline V gene are SGHRS and YFSETQ. The gene calls are TRBV5-1 and TRBJ2-1; 7 bases align to TRBD2. This receptor was taken from a male donor with multiple myeloma. The material was PBMCs, obtained in a trial of ipilimumab plus nivolumab as post-transplant consolidation. The CDR3 nucleotides read TGCGCCAGCAGCTTGGTGCTAGCGGACTACAATGAGCAGTTCTTC. This codes for CASSLVLADYNEQFF.